A single sample gave rise to the 14 T cell receptor beta chains below, sequenced in a study of OX40 agonist ivuxolimab in advanced cancers. Method: immunoSEQ multiplex PCR; TCRdb's copy keeps in-frame clones and lacks some. The data contain about 93,000 clones, 85% to 95% of them singletons. The sample here was CD4+ or CD8+ T cells sorted from blood, taken in a trial of the OX40 agonist ivuxolimab. These receptors were taken from an adult with an advanced solid tumor such as melanoma, head and neck, liver or kidney cancer.

This clone occurred once. V is TRBV9 and J is TRBJ2-5; D is uncertain. The CDR3 consists of 13 residues. V lost 4 bases, J lost 5 bases, and 12 bases lay in between. Germline lookup yields CDR1 SGDLS and CDR2 YYNGEE. The CDR3 DNA is TGTGCCAGCAGCCTTCCACTCGCGGAGACCCAGTACTTC. Translating it yields CASSLPLAETQYF. Supplemented by reference TRBV9 and TRBJ2-5, the full variable domain reads DSGVTQTPKHLITATGQRVTLRCSPRSGDLSVYWYQQSLDQGLQFLIQYYNGEERAKGNILERFSAQQFPDLHSELNLSSLELGDSALYFCASSLPLAETQYFGPGTRLLVL.

This chain links TRBV7-9 with TRBJ1-1, with no clear D. Trimming took 5 bases from V and 3 from J, leaving 13 bases between them. The CDR3 extends over 14 amino acids. Germline CDR1 SEHNR, CDR2 FQNEAQ (reference sequence). The CDR3 bases are TGTGCCAGCAGCCCACCTGGGGTTTACACTGAAGCTTTCTTT. This translates into CASSPPGVYTEAFF.

The rearrangement uses TRBV5-4 and TRBJ2-1, with 8 nucleotides matching TRBD2. The CDR3 runs 16 residues. V trimming: 0 bases; J trimming: 2 bases; junction bases outside the gene matches: 4. CDR1 is SGHNT, CDR2 YYREEE, per germline (reference sequence). The CDR3 sequence is CASSLESGGAYNEQFF. CDR3 sequence (DNA): TGTGCCAGCAGCTTGGAATCCGGGGGGGCCTACAATGAGCAGTTCTTC.

The rearrangement links TRBV12-5 to TRBJ2-3, with D possibly being TRBD2 (7 bases). V lost 0 bases to trimming and J lost 2 bases, with 12 bases between them. CDR1 LGHNT and CDR2 FRNRAP come from the germline V gene. CDR3 length: 16 amino acids. For the CDR3, the DNA is TGTGCTAGTGGTTTGGTCCAGGGGAGGGTCACAGATACGCAGTATTTT. Protein product: CASGLVQGRVTDTQYF.

The rearrangement links TRBV13 to TRBJ2-1, with 9 bases that match TRBD1. V dropped 3 bases and J dropped 16; count of bases not matched to a gene: 4. The germline CDR1 and CDR2 sequences are PRHDT and FYEKMQ (reference sequence). This CDR3 has 11 residues. The chain's CDR3 is CASSLGTGRFF. CDR3 coding DNA: TGTGCCAGCAGCTTGGGGACAGGGCGTTTCTTC.

The chain links TRBV19 to TRBJ1-3; unclear D gene. V was trimmed by 1 base and J by 0 bases, leaving 7 bases between them. Germline V gene lookup returns CDR1 LNHDA and CDR2 SQIVND (reference sequence). The CDR3 has 15 amino acids. The CDR3 DNA is TGTGCCAGTAGTATAGGGACTGGCTCTGGAAACACCATATATTTT. It encodes CASSIGTGSGNTIYF. Looking up the rest from reference TRBV19 and TRBJ1-3 gives the full variable domain: DGGITQSPKYLFRKEGQNVTLSCEQNLNHDAMYWYRQDPGQGLRLIYYSQIVNDFQKGDIAEGYSVSREKKESFPLTVTSAQKNPTAFYLCASSIGTGSGNTIYFGEGSWLTVV.

V and J are TRBV29-1 and TRBJ2-3, with 7 bases fitting TRBD1. The CDR3 is 14 amino acids. Germline values: CDR1 SQVTM, CDR2 ANQGSEA. The V gene end was trimmed by 2 bases and the J gene end by 5 bases; junction bases not matched to a gene: 7. The CDR3 loop reads CSVEPTGMRDTQYF. The CDR3, as DNA: TGCAGCGTTGAACCGACAGGGATGCGAGATACGCAGTATTTT.

V gene TRBV7-8 combines with J gene TRBJ2-3, with D uncertain. The CDR3 contains 18 residues. V lost 3 bases and J 2 bases, leaving 21 bases between the germline ends. CDR1 SGHVS and CDR2 FQNEAQ come from the germline V gene. DNA for the CDR3: TGTGCCAGCAGCTTTCGCGGCCCCCAGCCTCCCCCCACAGATACGCAGTATTTT. This codes for CASSFRGPQPPPTDTQYF.

V and J are TRBV6-5 and TRBJ2-2; 7 bases line up with TRBD2. The J segment lost 5 bases and the V segment lost 5 bases, leaving 8 bases of the junction unmatched. Germline CDR1 MNHEY, CDR2 SVGAGI. There are 15 residues in the CDR3. CDR3 in DNA: TGTGCCAGCAGTCTAGGACTAGAAGGTACCGGGGAGCTGTTTTTT. This codes for CASSLGLEGTGELFF.

With regard to this clone: Other DNA sequences within the sample encode an identical CDR3. The genes are TRBV15 and TRBJ2-3; D is ambiguous. V was trimmed by 3 bases and J by 3 bases, leaving 1 base between them. Germline loops: CDR1 LNHNV, CDR2 YYDKDF (reference sequence). CDR3 size: 11 residues. CDR3 DNA: TGTGCCACCAGCAGTACAGATACGCAGTATTTT. Its translation: CATSSTDTQYF.

The J gene is TRBJ1-5, the V gene TRBV27; 9 bases map to TRBD1. Unmatched junction bases numbered 10, after V lost 6 bases and J lost 7 bases. The CDR3 covers 15 residues. CDR1 MNHEY and CDR2 SMNVEV come from the germline V gene (reference sequence). CDR3: CASSPTGGSYQPQHF. The CDR3 DNA follows: TGTGCCAGCAGCCCGACAGGGGGGAGTTACCAGCCCCAGCATTTT.

This rearrangement joins TRBV5-4 to TRBJ2-3; D not certain. The CDR3 has 12 amino acids. Germline V gene lookup returns CDR1 SGHNT and CDR2 YYREEE (reference sequence). Trimming cost V 4 bases and J 5 bases, with 8 bases left between them. CDR3 region: CASSVWGDTQYF. Written as DNA, the CDR3 is TGTGCCAGCAGCGTATGGGGAGATACGCAGTATTTT. Together with reference TRBV5-4 and TRBJ2-3, the CDR3 gives the full variable domain: ETGVTQSPTHLIKTRGQQVTLRCSSQSGHNTVSWYQQALGQGPQFIFQYYREEENGRGNFPPRFSGLQFPNYSSELNVNALELDDSALYLCASSVWGDTQYFGPGTRLTVL.

The chain is built from TRBV25-1 and TRBJ1-1; TRBD1 aligns across 7 bases. V lost 2 bases to trimming and J lost 3 bases; unmatched junction nucleotides: 3. There are 14 residues in the CDR3. Germline lookup yields CDR1 MGHDK and CDR2 SYGVNS. Here the CDR3 DNA reads TGTGCCAGCAGTGAAATAGGGGGCTACACTGAAGCTTTCTTT. It yields the protein CASSEIGGYTEAFF.

This chain connects TRBV6-1 to TRBJ1-1; a weak D match, TRBD1 (6 bases). V shed 5 bases and J shed 5 bases, with 9 bases lying between them. This CDR3 is 12 amino acids long. Germline loops: CDR1 MNHNS, CDR2 SASEGT. The CDR3 sequence: CASSPQGTEAFF. The CDR3 DNA sequence: TGTGCCAGCAGTCCTCAGGGGACTGAAGCTTTCTTT.